Below, 2 T cell receptor beta chains from the same sample are listed, as sequenced in a study of blood T cell repertoires in COVID-19 (dated by TCRdb to the early 2020s). The library relied on the immunoSEQ multiplex PCR assay. The immuneACCESS repertoire file appears here via TCRdb, limited to in-frame rearrangements. These files lack a portion of the clones; in checked studies, under half of the deficit traces to unresolved V genes, and the cause of the others is not known. Present in this sample are about 240,000 clones, around 90% of which were seen just once. The biggest ten clones account for approximately 7.9% of the sample. The sample comprised peripheral blood. Receptors originate from a man in his fifties or sixties who had recovered from COVID-19.

The chain links TRBV6-5 to TRBJ1-5; 10 bases agree with TRBD1. The germline V gene encodes CDR1 MNHEY and CDR2 SVGAGI. This CDR3 comprises 15 residues. The V gene end was trimmed by 6 bases and the J gene end by 6 bases; junction bases not matched to a gene: 8. In DNA form, the CDR3 reads TGTGCCAGCAGCCGCAACCGGGACAGGGGTCAGCCCCAGCATTTT. The encoded protein is CASSRNRDRGQPQHF.

This clone is a singleton in its sample. The chain employs TRBV27 and TRBJ2-3, with 8 bases matching TRBD2. Germline lookup yields CDR1 MNHEY and CDR2 SMNVEV (reference sequence). V dropped 5 bases and J dropped 8; count of bases not matched to a gene: 21. The length of the CDR3 is 18 residues. This CDR3 is CASSMGSPSGGAPGTQYF. The DNA for the CDR3 is TGTGCCAGCAGTATGGGGAGCCCTTCCGGGGGGGCCCCTGGTACGCAGTATTTT.